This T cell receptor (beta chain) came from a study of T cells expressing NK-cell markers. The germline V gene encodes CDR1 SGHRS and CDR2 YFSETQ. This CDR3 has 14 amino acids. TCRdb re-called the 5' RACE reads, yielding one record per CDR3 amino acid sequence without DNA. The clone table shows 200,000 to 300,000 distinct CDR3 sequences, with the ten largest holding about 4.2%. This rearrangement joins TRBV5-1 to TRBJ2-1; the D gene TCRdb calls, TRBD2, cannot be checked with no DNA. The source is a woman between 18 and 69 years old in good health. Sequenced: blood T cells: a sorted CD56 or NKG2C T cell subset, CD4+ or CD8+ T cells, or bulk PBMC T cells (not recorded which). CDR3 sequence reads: CASSPGLERNEQFF.